The rows below give T cell receptor beta chains drawn from one sample of a study of neurological immune-mediated disorders. MiXCR, run by TCRdb on the 5' RACE reads, gives a single entry per CDR3 protein. Seen here are roughly 50,000 distinct CDR3 sequences, approximately 11% observed once, and the top ten hold 9%. Sequencing used PBMCs. The receptors were gathered from a male donor with HTLV-1-associated myelopathy (HAM/TSP). CDR3s include the opening cysteine and the closing phenylalanine or tryptophan. Fields, in order: CDR3 protein, CDR3 DNA, clone size, D gene, V gene, J gene. D genes are given only for firm matches. A row's size may be missing; if present it is once, few, many or a size class.

CASSLGNLDLLHF,TGCGCCAGCAGCTTAGGCAACCTGGACTTACTCCACTTT,-,-,TRBV7-9,TRBJ1-6
CASSGGLVEADTQYF,TGTGCCAGCAGCGGGGGACTAGTTGAGGCAGATACGCAGTATTTT,many,TRBD2,TRBV9,TRBJ2-3
CASSRQQGNTIYF,TGTGCCAGCAGTCGACAGCAAGGAAACACCATATATTTT,many,-,TRBV6-5,TRBJ1-3
CSARDWGSTNEKLFF,TGCAGTGCTAGAGATTGGGGGTCCACTAATGAAAAACTGTTTTTT,many,-,TRBV20-1,TRBJ1-4
CASIPDTGELFF,TGTGCCAGCATACCCGACACCGGGGAGCTGTTTTTT,many,-,TRBV12-3/TRBV12-4,TRBJ2-2
CASSFVGETQYF,TGTGCCAGCAGCTTCGTTGGAGAGACCCAGTACTTC,many,-,TRBV5-6,TRBJ2-5
CSSSGEGTGELFF,TGCAGCAGCAGTGGGGAAGGCACCGGGGAGCTGTTTTTT,many,-,TRBV29-1,TRBJ2-2
CASSLGTSGVSGELFF,TGCGCCAGCAGCTTGGGGACTAGCGGCGTCTCCGGGGAGCTGTTTTTT,many,TRBD2,TRBV5-1,TRBJ2-2
CAIGAINQPQHF,TGTGCCATCGGGGCTATCAATCAGCCCCAGCATTTT,many,-,TRBV10-3,TRBJ1-5
CASSQGSSGLTGELFF,TGTGCCAGCAGCCAGGGGTCTAGCGGGCTCACCGGGGAGCTGTTTTTT,-,TRBD2,TRBV3-1,TRBJ2-2
CASSQVGREDEQFF,TGTGCCAGCAGCCAAGTGGGCAGGGAGGATGAGCAGTTCTTC,many,-,TRBV3-1,TRBJ2-1
CACRGPEAGYNEQFF,TGTGCCTGCAGAGGCCCGGAGGCGGGGTACAATGAGCAGTTCTTC,-,-,TRBV12-3/TRBV12-4,TRBJ2-1
CASSPTGEANYGYTF,TGTGCCAGCTCACCTACAGGGGAAGCTAACTATGGCTACACCTTC,many,TRBD1,TRBV18,TRBJ1-2
CSALRTGQETQYF,TGCAGTGCTCTCCGGACAGGACAAGAGACCCAGTACTTC,many,TRBD1,TRBV20-1,TRBJ2-5
CASSFDLQGSQPQHF,TGTGCCAGCAGTTTCGACTTACAGGGTTCTCAGCCCCAGCATTTT,many,-,TRBV28,TRBJ1-5
CASSQDYSTYGYTF,TGCGCCAGCAGCCAAGATTACAGTACTTATGGCTACACCTTT,-,-,TRBV4-3,TRBJ1-2
CASSPSRLRGAWSYEQYF,TGTGCCAGCAGCCCCAGTCGTCTCCGGGGGGCCTGGTCCTACGAGCAGTACTTC,many,-,TRBV5-5,TRBJ2-7
CASSDVGQPQHF,TGCGCCAGCAGCGACGTAGGTCAGCCCCAGCATTTT,many,-,TRBV5-1,TRBJ1-5
CATSDLSGNYNEQFF,TGTGCCACCAGTGATTTGAGCGGGAACTACAATGAGCAGTTCTTC,many,TRBD2,TRBV24-1,TRBJ2-1
CASSQDGRRDTQYF,TGCGCCAGCAGCCAAGATGGTCGTAGGGATACGCAGTATTTT,many,-,TRBV4-3,TRBJ2-3
CSLAGGQNTGELFF,TGCAGTCTAGCGGGGGGGCAGAACACCGGGGAGCTGTTTTTT,many,TRBD2,TRBV20-1,TRBJ2-2
CASSLVIRDEQYF,TGTGCCAGCAGCTTAGTCATCAGGGACGAGCAGTACTTC,many,-,TRBV7-9,TRBJ2-7
CASIVFNEQFF,TGTGCCAGCATCGTTTTTAATGAGCAGTTCTTC,many,-,TRBV11-2,TRBJ2-1
CATSRSADGAYEQYF,TGTGCCACCAGCAGATCAGCCGACGGAGCCTACGAGCAGTACTTC,many,-,TRBV15,TRBJ2-7
CASRNYGGYAGYTF,TGTGCCAGTAGAAACTACGGGGGGTACGCTGGCTACACCTTC,many,-,TRBV11-2,TRBJ1-2
CASSLGWQTGELFF,TGCGCCAGCAGCTTGGGTTGGCAGACCGGGGAGCTGTTTTTT,many,-,TRBV5-1,TRBJ2-2
CASSDEPGQGELFF,TGTGCCAGCAGTGACGAACCGGGACAGGGGGAGCTGTTTTTT,many,TRBD1,TRBV2,TRBJ2-2
CASSLGTSNEKLFF,TGCGCCAGCAGCCTTGGGACATCAAATGAAAAACTGTTTTTT,many,-,TRBV5-1,TRBJ1-4
CASSLPSRGDTQYF,TGTGCCAGCAGTCTGCCTAGCCGCGGGGATACGCAGTATTTT,-,-,TRBV25-1,TRBJ2-3
CASSLAPGEGSPLHF,TGTGCCAGCAGCTTAGCCCCAGGGGAAGGATCACCCCTCCACTTT,many,-,TRBV7-6,TRBJ1-6
CSARDLGRANTEAFF,TGCAGTGCTAGAGATCTCGGCAGGGCGAACACTGAAGCTTTCTTT,many,-,TRBV20-1,TRBJ1-1
CAISEANTGELFF,TGTGCCATCAGTGAGGCTAACACCGGGGAGCTGTTTTTT,many,-,TRBV10-3,TRBJ2-2
CASSYGAGGYEQYF,TGTGCCAGCAGTTACGGGGCGGGGGGCTACGAGCAGTACTTC,many,TRBD2,TRBV6-5,TRBJ2-7
CASSAYNTEAFF,TGCGCCAGCAGCGCATACAACACTGAAGCTTTCTTT,few,-,TRBV5-1,TRBJ1-1
CASSLQERHGYTF,TGTGCCAGCTCACTACAGGAGCGGCATGGCTACACCTTC,many,-,TRBV18,TRBJ1-2
CASSQVSSGGSYEQYF,TGTGCCAGCAGCCAAGTGTCCAGCGGGGGATCTTACGAGCAGTACTTC,many,TRBD2,TRBV14,TRBJ2-7
CTSSLGGRDQPQHF,TGCACCAGCAGCTTAGGGGGAAGGGATCAGCCCCAGCATTTT,-,-,TRBV5-1,TRBJ1-5
CASSKDRVGDTQYF,TGTGCCAGCAGTAAAGACAGGGTCGGAGATACGCAGTATTTT,many,TRBD1,TRBV12-3/TRBV12-4,TRBJ2-3
CASSLSGRYEQYF,TGTGCCAGCAGCTTAAGCGGCAGATACGAGCAGTACTTC,many,-,TRBV7-2,TRBJ2-7
CASSHGETQYF,TGTGCCAGCAGTCATGGGGAGACCCAGTACTTC,many,-,TRBV27,TRBJ2-5